This TCR beta chain is drawn from a study of OX40 agonist ivuxolimab in advanced cancers. Turning to the study itself: While on treatment, patients had intravenous ivuxolimab at 0.01 to 10 mg/kg every 2 weeks. Of mixed ages from about 23 to 85 and averaging approximately 60 years, the group was 65% to 85% male.

Profiled with immunoSEQ multiplex PCR; TCRdb holds only in-frame clones, not every one. This sample has about 40,000 clones, with approximately 86% found just once. Worth noting for this clone: Its specificity is not known.

The study, taken as a whole, reports: Certain nonresponding patients likewise had low normalized T-cell clonal expansion. There were, on average, more expanded clones in CD8+ T cells than in CD4+.

The CDR3 covers 15 residues. Germline V gives CDR1 MNHEY, CDR2 SVGAGI. After removal of 6 bases from V and 4 bases from J, the junction contained 9 bases not matched to a gene. This TCR derives from an adult with an advanced solid tumor such as melanoma, head and neck, liver or kidney cancer. The input for sequencing was CD4+ or CD8+ T cells sorted from blood, taken in a trial of the OX40 agonist ivuxolimab. The V gene is TRBV6-5, the J gene TRBJ1-2; 9 bases line up with TRBD1. The DNA for the CDR3 is TGTGCCAGCAGAACCGGGACAGGGTACTTCTATGGCTACACCTTC. Residues: CASRTGTGYFYGYTF.